These 26 T cell receptor beta chains were sequenced from one sample in a study of CD8+ T cells in alopecia areata. Documented treatment: oral pan-JAK inhibitor, 5-10 mg twice daily. Extracted from the samples, RNA was reverse transcribed into cDNA to serve as the sequencing template. Profiling relied on immunoSEQ multiplex PCR, and the TCRdb table lists in-frame clones only, not all of them. The sample lists 150,000 or so clones, 58% occurring once. Sample: CD4+ T cells sorted from blood, taken at approximately week 61, from a patient treated with tofacitinib. The receptors were sampled from a human donor with alopecia areata.

This sequence joins TRBV6-5 and TRBJ2-7; unclear D gene. V gave up 5 bases and J gave up 3 bases, with 14 bases separating them. From germline, CDR1 is MNHEY and CDR2 SVGAGI. This CDR3 has 14 amino acids. The chain's CDR3 is CASSQNRPFYEQYF. CDR3 coding DNA: TGTGCCAGCAGTCAAAATCGACCGTTCTACGAGCAGTACTTC.

This clone was picked up one time. The chain combines TRBV10-2 with TRBJ1-2, with TRBD1 identical over 9 bases. V lost 7 bases, J lost 8 bases, and 11 bases stayed unmatched. Per the germline V gene, CDR1 is WSHSY and CDR2 is SAAADI. CDR3 length: 14 residues. For the CDR3, the DNA is TGCGCCAGCATGGAAGACAGGGGGTATATAGGCTACACCTTC. It codes for CASMEDRGYIGYTF.

The chain couples TRBV27 to TRBJ2-6; 12 bases align to TRBD2. Unmatched junction bases numbered 4, after V lost 6 bases and J lost 1 base. Per the germline V gene, CDR1 is MNHEY and CDR2 is SMNVEV (reference sequence). The CDR3 extends over 17 amino acids. CDR3 DNA sequence: TGTGCCAGCAGCCCTAGCGGGGGGGTTTCTGGGGCCAACGTCCTGACTTTC. It is translated as CASSPSGGVSGANVLTF.

V gene TRBV5-4 combines with J gene TRBJ1-6, with unresolved D. CDR1 and CDR2 from the germline V gene are SGHNT and YYREEE (reference sequence). V gave up 4 bases and J gave up 7 bases, with 15 bases separating them. This CDR3 comprises 15 residues. The CDR3 reads CASSVPGSRNSPLHF. Written as DNA, the CDR3 is TGTGCCAGCAGCGTGCCGGGATCAAGAAATTCACCCCTCCACTTT.

This clone appeared a few times. V and J are TRBV2 and TRBJ2-5, with a possible D match to TRBD2 (6 bases). This CDR3 region has 13 residues. Trimming removed 8 bases from V and 2 bases from J, with 12 bases in between. The germline CDR1 and CDR2 sequences are SNHLY and FYNNEI. The CDR3 loop is CASGGRQQETQYF. The CDR3 bases are TGTGCCAGCGGAGGGAGACAACAAGAGACCCAGTACTTC.

The chain uses TRBV23-1 and TRBJ1-2; possibly TRBD1 for D (5 bases). TRBV23-1 is filed as an ORF, its function uncertain. The CDR3 is 13 amino acids. Trimming stripped 7 bases from V and 2 bases from J, with 11 bases between. CDR3 region: CASTPGPNYGYTF. The CDR3 coding sequence is TGCGCCAGCACGCCGGGACCCAACTATGGCTACACCTTC.

This clone appeared a few times. This chain uses TRBV7-9 with TRBJ2-4; the D gene is possibly TRBD1 (5 bases). This CDR3 is built from 15 residues. Germline V gene sequence: CDR1 SEHNR, CDR2 FQNEAQ (reference sequence). V was cut by 1 base and J by 2 bases, with 9 bases left in between. Written as DNA, the CDR3 is TGTGCCAGCAGCTTAGTTCCAGGGTCCAAAAACATTCAGTACTTC. This sequence encodes CASSLVPGSKNIQYF.

The CDR3 bases are TGTGCCAGCAGCTTCGGGACCACCCCGCAGTATTTT. Translating gives CASSFGTTPQYF. V gene TRBV7-2 combines with J gene TRBJ2-3; the D call may be TRBD1 or TRBD2 (5 bases each). Per the germline V gene, CDR1 is SGHTA and CDR2 is FQGNSA. V lost 3 bases to trimming and J lost 10 bases, with 11 bases between them. CDR3 length equals 12 residues.

This CDR3 reads CASSQGLASDEQFF. The CDR3 nucleotides read TGTGCCAGCTCACAAGGACTAGCGTCGGATGAGCAGTTCTTC. The chain couples TRBV18 to TRBJ2-1, with 9 bases matching TRBD2. The ends lost 4 bases at V and 8 bases at J; junction bases unmatched: 6. CDR3 length: 14 amino acids. Germline V CDR1 and CDR2: KGHSH, LQKENI.

The rearrangement uses TRBV2 and TRBJ1-1; D unclear. Trimming cost V 3 bases and J 1 base, with 6 bases left between them. This CDR3 has 13 amino acids. In germline, CDR1 is SNHLY, CDR2 FYNNEI. For the CDR3, the DNA is TGTGCCAGCAGTGATCTTGGGAACACTGAAGCTTTCTTT. Encoded protein: CASSDLGNTEAFF.

This clone was seen once. The rearrangement links TRBV29-1 to TRBJ2-5; TRBD1 matches 10 bases. The V gene end was trimmed by 2 bases and the J gene end by 5 bases; junction bases not matched to a gene: 8. The CDR3 contains 15 residues. CDR1 and CDR2 from the germline V gene are SQVTM and ANQGSEA. The CDR3 spells CSVERGQGRVETQYF. The CDR3 nucleotides are TGCAGCGTTGAAAGGGGACAGGGGAGGGTGGAGACCCAGTACTTC.

This chain connects TRBV30 to TRBJ2-7; tentative D call: TRBD2 (7 bases). Trimming took 3 bases from V and 7 from J, leaving 16 bases between them. CDR1 is GTSNPN, CDR2 SVGIG, per germline (reference sequence). The CDR3 contains 13 residues. The CDR3: CAWRAGALGEQYF. In DNA form, the CDR3 reads TGTGCCTGGAGGGCGGGGGCCCTCGGGGAGCAGTACTTC.

V usage is TRBV7-2 and J usage is TRBJ2-3; D unclear. CDR1 SGHTA and CDR2 FQGNSA come from the germline V gene. Trimming shortened V by 5 bases and J by 1 base, and 10 bases separated the two germline ends. This CDR3 has 14 amino acids. In DNA form, the CDR3 reads TGTGCCAGCAGCCCCCGATTTGGCACAGATACGCAGTATTTT. This codes for CASSPRFGTDTQYF.

This chain links TRBV4-1 with TRBJ2-7, with a possible D match to TRBD2 (6 bases). The germline V gene encodes CDR1 MGHRA and CDR2 YSYEKL. The CDR3 sequence is 15 residues long. Trimming shortened V by 4 bases and J by 5 bases, and 18 bases separated the two germline ends. CDR3 DNA sequence: TGCGCCAGCAGCCCTCTTGAGGACCGCGGGAACGAGCAGTACTTC. Its translation: CASSPLEDRGNEQYF.

This chain joins TRBV18 and TRBJ2-5; 7 bases are shared with TRBD1. Germline trimming cut 1 base from V and 1 base from J; bases unmatched to any gene: 3. There are 15 residues in the CDR3. The germline V gene encodes CDR1 KGHSH and CDR2 LQKENI. The DNA for the CDR3 is TGTGCCAGCTCACCACGGACAGGCATCCAAGAGACCCAGTACTTC. This sequence encodes CASSPRTGIQETQYF.

V usage is TRBV11-2 and J usage is TRBJ2-2; the match to TRBD2 covers 9 bases. V lost 1 base and J lost 4; bases outside the gene matches: 7. Per the germline V gene, CDR1 is SGHAT and CDR2 is FQNNGV. This CDR3 has 17 residues. As DNA, the CDR3 is TGTGCCAGCAGCTTAGTGAGCGGGGGGACCTCCACCGGGGAGCTGTTTTTT. Its translation: CASSLVSGGTSTGELFF.

This clone showed up just a few times. The chain combines TRBV5-8 with TRBJ2-1; perhaps TRBD2 as D (7 bases). The germline V gene has CDR1 SGHTS and CDR2 YDEGEE. This CDR3 is 13 amino acids long. Trimming shortened V by 4 bases and J by 9 bases, and 14 bases separated the two germline ends. The CDR3 DNA reads as TGTGCCAGCAGCGCCGGGGGGCTGGGTGAGCAGTTCTTC. It is translated as CASSAGGLGEQFF. Variable domain in full (rest from reference TRBV5-8 and TRBJ2-1): EAGVTQSPTHLIKTRGQQATLRCSPISGHTSVYWYQQALGLGLQFLLWYDEGEERNRGNFPPRFSGRQFPNYSSELNVNALELEDSALYLCASSAGGLGEQFFGPGTRLTVL.

CDR3 bases: TGTGCCAGCAGCTTGCTTGGACAGACTAACACTGAAGCTTTCTTT. This translates into CASSLLGQTNTEAFF. The rearrangement uses TRBV5-6 and TRBJ1-1; weak D call: TRBD1 (6 bases). Germline V gene data show CDR1 as SGHDT and CDR2 as YYEEEE. Trimming cost V 1 base and J 2 bases, with 12 bases left between them. The CDR3 consists of 15 residues. Supplemented by reference TRBV5-6 and TRBJ1-1, the full variable domain reads DAGVTQSPTHLIKTRGQQVTLRCSPKSGHDTVSWYQQALGQGPQFIFQYYEEEERQRGNFPDRFSGHQFPNYSSELNVNALLLGDSALYLCASSLLGQTNTEAFFGQGTRLTVV.

The chain combines TRBV2 with TRBJ1-5; D not resolved. CDR1 and CDR2 (germline): SNHLY, FYNNEI. The CDR3 is 14 amino acids. V shed 0 bases and J shed 7 bases, with 10 bases lying between them. The CDR3 sequence is CASSEARGNQPQHF. The CDR3 DNA follows: TGTGCCAGCAGTGAAGCGCGGGGTAACCAGCCCCAGCATTTT.

The J gene is TRBJ2-7, the V gene TRBV29-1; D call uncertain. Germline loops: CDR1 SQVTM, CDR2 ANQGSEA. V lost 6 bases, J lost 3 bases, and 12 bases lay in between. CDR3 length equals 12 residues. CDR3 protein: CSVGRSGYEQYF. The DNA for the CDR3 is TGCAGCGTCGGAAGATCGGGCTACGAGCAGTACTTC.

A few counts support this clone. The chain employs TRBV30 and TRBJ2-3; D tentatively reads TRBD1 or TRBD2 (5 bases each). Germline CDR1 reads GTSNPN; CDR2 reads SVGIG (reference sequence). The CDR3 runs to 16 residues. Deletions cut 2 bases from V and 4 bases from J, with 19 bases between. The CDR3 sequence: CAWSPSHWGSPDTQYF. The CDR3 DNA sequence: TGTGCCTGGAGTCCGTCCCATTGGGGGAGCCCAGATACGCAGTATTTT.

The J gene is TRBJ1-2, the V gene TRBV29-1, with D possibly TRBD1 on 5 matching bases. Germline V gene data show CDR1 as SQVTM and CDR2 as ANQGSEA. The CDR3 has 12 residues. V gave up 7 bases and J gave up 5 bases, with 14 bases separating them. The CDR3 protein is CSGYAGGYGYTF. CDR3 coding DNA: TGCAGCGGGTATGCGGGGGGATATGGCTACACCTTC.

The rearrangement joins TRBV28 to TRBJ2-5; D perhaps matches TRBD1 (5 bases). CDR1 is MDHEN and CDR2 is SYDVKM in the germline V gene. The germline V and J ends were trimmed by 1 base and 3 bases, with 12 bases remaining between them. The CDR3 contains 15 residues. The chain's CDR3 is CASSLLFGREETQYF. Here the CDR3 DNA reads TGTGCCAGCAGTTTATTATTTGGCAGGGAAGAGACCCAGTACTTC.

This chain uses TRBV13 with TRBJ2-3; D gene ambiguous. CDR1 and CDR2 (germline): PRHDT, FYEKMQ (reference sequence). Trimming removed 5 bases from V and 1 base from J, with 7 bases in between. This CDR3 is 13 amino acids long. CDR3 nucleotides: TGTGCCAGCAGCCTGACCCGCACAGATACGCAGTATTTT. Amino acid sequence: CASSLTRTDTQYF.

This clone was observed a single time. V and J are TRBV5-1 and TRBJ1-6; D is unclear. CDR3 length: 17 amino acids. Per germline, CDR1 SGHRS and CDR2 YFSETQ. V was trimmed by 0 bases and J by 6 bases, leaving 16 bases between them. The CDR3 DNA reads TGCGCCAGCAGCTTGGCTCCCATGGGATCCGGTAATTCACCCCTCCACTTT. Its protein is CASSLAPMGSGNSPLHF.

This chain links TRBV30 with TRBJ2-4; D is perhaps TRBD2 (6 bases). V lost 3 bases to trimming and J lost 9 bases, with 12 bases between them. CDR3 length equals 12 residues. Germline CDR1 and CDR2: GTSNPN and SVGIG (reference sequence). Written as DNA, the CDR3 is TGTGCCTGGAGGGGAGGAGGGGTCATTCAGTACTTC. Amino acid sequence: CAWRGGGVIQYF.